A few counts support the clone carrying this T cell receptor beta chain. Mouse gene names and germline throughout. The read halts 1 residue ahead of the CDR3 end, with the missing end drawn from the germline J gene. This specimen belongs to a study of tissue T cells after allogeneic stem cell transplantation. Germline loops: CDR1 KGHTA, CDR2 FQNQQP. CDR3 size: 14 residues. Only in-frame clones appear in the TCRdb table, and some are missing; sequencing was by immunoSEQ multiplex PCR. Found here are roughly 6,800 clones, roughly half of them singletons; the top ten hold about 5%. Time point: mouse harvest day 7 after allogeneic transplant. Each mouse received 10^7 T-cell-depleted marrow cells plus 10^6 splenic CD5+ T cells by tail vein.

Sequenced material: gut tissue. The TCR was taken from a female BALB/c mouse given C57BL/6 T cells with graft-versus-host disease after an allogeneic hematopoietic cell transplant. The chain recombines TRBV23 with TRBJ2-7; TRBD2, as called in the table, went unchecked against the DNA. CDR3 DNA, as far as it was read: TGCTCCAGCAGTCAATTGGGACTGGGATATGAACAGTAC. Translation: CSSSQLGLGYEQY. The entire CDR3 reads CSSSQLGLGYEQYF. Full variable domain (rest looked up from reference TRBV23 and TRBJ2-7): DAAVTQKPRYLIKMKGQEAEMKCIPEKGHTAVFWYQQKQSKELKFLIYFQNQQPLDQIDMVKERFSAVCPSSSLCSLGIRTCEAEDSALYLCSSSQLGLGYEQYFGPGTRLTVL.